The source of this T cell receptor (beta chain) is a study of long-term antiretroviral therapy in people with HIV. PBMC samples from each donor numbered at least one pre-ART and at least two post-ART. This CDR3 region has 12 residues. Looked up from germline, CDR1 is MNHNS and CDR2 is SASEGT. V lost 5 bases, J lost 3 bases, and 7 bases lay in between. It was version v3.0 of the immunoSEQ assay that was run at survey level. Clones were sequenced by immunoSEQ multiplex PCR, and TCRdb holds only the in-frame ones, with some missing. The repertoire holds some 30,000 clones, with 85% as singletons. The chain links TRBV6-1 to TRBJ1-1; no clear D. The receptor comes from a man between 18 and 29 years old with HIV. The sample consisted of unsorted PBMCs, taken 3.3 years after starting antiretroviral therapy. In nucleotides, the CDR3 is TGTGCCAGCAGTCCTGAGTACACTGAAGCTTTCTTT. Translating gives CASSPEYTEAFF.